One T cell receptor beta chain is described in this entry. Its antigen remains unknown. The sample comes from a study of T cell repertoires in cytomegalovirus infection. Whole-study findings and limits: The cumulative frequency of public TCR beta families distinguished individuals who carried CMV together with the relevant HLA. What dominated the ex vivo response were HLA-C-restricted CMV-specific TCR beta clonotypes.

TCRdb processed the reads anew with MiXCR; each CDR3 protein has one entry. Of 400,000 or so distinct CDR3 sequences detected, roughly 30% appear once; the ten largest clones hold roughly 13%. The V gene's germline CDR1 is LNHDA and CDR2 SQIVND (reference sequence). Between the trimmed V and J ends, which lost 5 bases and 3 bases, there was a span of 14 bases. CDR3 length equals 14 residues. The receptor was isolated from a human donor in good health (CMV status not recorded). Some clones in this sample may be carry-over from other donors' samples. The chain is built from TRBV19 and TRBJ2-7; TRBD2 might be the D (5 bases). Specimen: PBMCs. Here the CDR3 DNA reads TGTGCCAGTAGTCCCGGAGTGGGAGACTACGAGCAGTACTTC. Amino acids: CASSPGVGDYEQYF.